This T cell receptor beta chain was identified during a study of shared clonotypes between healthy human individuals. In the case of this clone: Its target is not known.

Study-wide results and limits: Among non-shared clonotypes, generation probabilities were lower than among those shared by all four donors.

As originally analysed: Junction-only immunoSEQ data arrived without quality scores, meaning filtering differed. Sequencing used immunoSEQ multiplex PCR; TCRdb keeps in-frame clones, though not all of them. Clone size and the V and J calls come from that table; the DNA yielded D and trimming. The sample includes around 1.9 million clones, roughly 93% of them seen just once. Germline V lookup: CDR1 ENHRY, CDR2 SYGVKD. This CDR3 has 18 amino acids. Trimming shortened V by 4 bases and J by 2 bases, and 23 bases separated the two germline ends. Naive CD8 cells were CD45RO-negative, positively selected for CCR7, excluding terminally differentiated effector memory CD45RA+ cells. Donors, without exception, were Caucasian adults residing in Nashville, Tennessee.

V is TRBV10-3 and J is TRBJ1-2; D is perhaps TRBD1 (6 bases). The sample taken for sequencing was naive CD8+ T cells from PBMCs. The TCR comes from a man in his late teens or twenties in good health. Some clones in this sample may be carry-over from other donors' samples. The CDR3 here is CAISGGAAWNQGNYGYTF. For the CDR3, the DNA is TGTGCCATCAGTGGGGGGGCGGCGTGGAATCAGGGGAACTATGGCTACACCTTC.